This T cell receptor (beta chain) stems from a study of cytomegalovirus exposure and HLA in healthy donors (dated by TCRdb to about 2017). Background on the whole study: An earlier analysis of approximately 600 of the donors reported 276 Gb of sequence data and around 120 million unique TCR beta sequences from 150 million to 200 million T cells. High-throughput TCR immunosequencing, statistical association of individual TCRs with disease status, and machine learning were combined to predict cytomegalovirus infection status. The study was designed to test whether signatures of past pathogen exposure could be identified by cataloging public T cell receptors. Among about 410 genotyped donors of the cohort, an average of approximately 200,000 unique TCR beta nucleotide sequences was sequenced per donor, of which about 18% were non-productive. All discovery cohort repertoires had been generated on a single sequencing platform. Because of strong linkage in the cohort, five DR-DQ haplotypes were treated as single units for association and clustering. HLA typing included class I and class II loci at four-digit resolution. An earlier analysis of nearly 600 of the donors applied high-throughput TCR beta sequencing to assess whether each TCR beta V gene segment acted as functional or pseudogenic. A later genetic analysis took genome-wide SNP genotypes for about 55% of the 666 donors and used that subset as a discovery cohort. Donor age, sex, ethnicity and CMV serostatus were compiled alongside the repertoire data. In the later analysis, no new phenotypic data were used to find candidate immune exposures; instead, reliance was placed on TCR beta sequences and their occurrence across donors. A later analysis re-analyzed previously published TCR beta repertoires from roughly 690 donors and added high-resolution HLA genotyping to study TCR occurrence patterns. Roughly 300 gigabases of sequencing data and 75 million to 85 million unique TCR sequences made up an early release that covered 500 to 650 HLA-typed donors. Of the approximately 370 genotyped donors, less than 90% were placed in the genetic ancestry cluster associated with self-reported Caucasian donors. Typing coverage varied by locus: about 629-640 donors for A, B, C, DRB1 and DQB1; approximately 560 for DQA1; some 610 for DPA1; fewer than 480 for DPB1. Using immunosequencing, the study profiled T cell repertoires from some 670 subjects and related those repertoires to cytomegalovirus serostatus. Along with the roughly 670-subject first cohort, a separate validation cohort of more than 90 different subjects was used. Study-wide findings and limitations: A cluster of highly shared sequence variants was judged likely to represent a technical artifact of the sequencing pipeline. CMV serostatus was the only immune exposure information available for the cohort. Linkage disequilibrium might explain the correlated functional status among segregating V segments, but an unknown experimental factor could not be excluded. In a later analysis, HLA-associated TCR beta chains showed more clonal expansion and lower generation probabilities than non-associated chains that were equally common. According to a later analysis, TCR association rates differed among HLA loci, with DRB1 alleles showing the most associated TCRs and HLA-C alleles showing the fewest. Because some donors lacked HLA typing at each locus, the association tests relied only on the typed subset. In an earlier analysis of fewer than 700 of the donors, most TCR beta V segments appeared in productive rearrangements about 87% or about 30% of the time, broadly matching IMGT annotations. Several of the top co-occurrence clusters appeared to be linked to parvovirus B19, influenza, CMV and Epstein-Barr virus, according to a later analysis. It was suggested by the authors that the approach could potentially be generalized to other disease states and immunological phenotypes. Most TCR sequences were seen in very few donors, while some public TCRs were found in many individuals. An association between a missense DCLRE1C variant and V-gene and J-gene trimming of TCR beta chains was found in a later genetic analysis and replicated in an independent cohort. Most CMV-associated TCR beta chains appeared to be HLA-restricted in a later analysis, and the HLA associations seemed to be driven largely by CMV exposure. The classifier was reported to diagnose cytomegalovirus status with high specificity and sensitivity in both the original and validation cohorts. At a false discovery rate of 0.05, a later analysis linked some 17,000 TCR beta sequences to specific HLA alleles. A further reported finding was that TCR beta sequences accurately predicted the HLA-A and HLA-B alleles for most subjects in the first cohort. When HLA alleles, especially DR and DQ, strongly co-occurred, attributing TCR associations to individual alleles was difficult. Roughly 15 rarely observed V segments, including chromosome 9 orphons, were excluded from the earlier analysis of a few hundred of the donors because counts were too low. This cohort had only TCR beta chains sequenced, and the lack of alpha or paired-chain data limited which features could be detected. Compared with the 666-donor mean, donors in an Asian-associated ancestry cluster had fewer N-insertions in productive TCRs, according to a later genetic analysis. The study gave a list of some 150 TCR beta chains associated with cytomegalovirus. The presence/absence analyses assumed that sequencing depth was roughly uniform across donors, and that assumption may not be true. A few of the identified cytomegalovirus-associated TCR beta chains were confirmed in vitro to be specific for cytomegalovirus antigens.

The cohort consisted of 670 or so healthy bone marrow donors. Cohort members were all nominally healthy when sampled, although unrecorded immune exposures were likely present. The donor tested CMV seronegative, placing the donor among the 300 to 450 seronegative members of the cohort. A peripheral blood sample was provided by each donor, and peripheral blood mononuclear cells were used for TCR beta sequencing. The Qiagen DNeasy Blood Extraction Kit was used to extract genomic DNA from the blood cell samples. Concerning this clone itself: Its antigen is unknown. No base qualities exist here, and no much larger clone lies one base off it.

Library preparation employed the immunoSEQ multiplex PCR assay. A mixture of 60 forward primers for TCR Vbeta segments and 13 reverse primers for TCR Jbeta segments was used in the multiplex PCR. A multiplex PCR assay on genomic DNA amplified the CDR3 region of rearranged TCR beta genes. Amplified TCR beta libraries were sequenced as 87-base-pair reads on the Illumina HiSeq System. The original methods were these. A later analysis tallied some 79 million unique TCR beta chains across the 666 repertoires, and around 9.9 million of those chains were shared by two or more donors. A nearest-neighbor algorithm error-corrected the raw reads and collapsed the reads into unique sequences, merging closely related sequences to remove PCR and sequencing errors. To assign V, D and J gene segments, CDR3 sequences were aligned to IMGT reference sequences. For a sequence to be retained, at least a six-nucleotide match to both a V gene segment and a J gene segment was required. Rearrangements were classified as productive when the CDR3 lacked stop codons and remained in frame with V and J, and all other rearrangements were classified as non-productive. CDR3 was defined according to IMGT convention as the region running from the second conserved V-encoded cysteine to the conserved J-encoded phenylalanine. In an earlier analysis of approximately 500 of the donors, sequences lacking an unambiguous match to a single V gene segment were excluded. In an earlier analysis of 587 of the donors, a V segment was called functional when productive rearrangements were above 56.7%, and segregating when the standard deviation between donors exceeded 5%. A statistical classification framework was built to diagnose cytomegalovirus status from the catalog of TCR beta chain sequences. A later analysis assigned V and J genes by comparing TCR nucleotide sequences with IMGT/GENE-DB human TR gene sequences. Using the TCRdist pipeline, a later analysis assigned CDR3 sequences along with most-parsimonious VDJ recombination scenarios. A later analysis defined each TCR beta chain by its CDR3 amino acid sequence plus V-gene family, and excluded reads lacking a unique V-gene family. As a way to deal with suspected cross-contamination and a sequencing artifact, a later analysis dropped 450 to 600 nucleotide sequences that were highly shared and had low generation probability. In a later analysis, a clonal expansion index was calculated for each public chain from normalized within-repertoire ranks of inferred template counts. Generation probabilities in a later analysis came from a VDJ recombination model fitted to out-of-frame rearrangements, and those results were checked against IGoR. In a later analysis, hypergeometric tests were used to score TCR-TCR, TCR-HLA and TCR-CMV co-occurrence, with a repertoire-size bias correction applied to TCR pairs. In a later analysis, false discovery rates were estimated by permuting HLA or CMV assignments 20 times. In a later analysis, co-occurring TCRs were grouped using DBSCAN, with TCRdist sequence similarity added in when clustering inside HLA-allele-positive subsets. Repertoires with fewer than 30,000 or more than 120,000 public chains were left out of co-occurrence clustering, as were about 5 repertoires with anomalous nucleotide sharing. TCRdb stores this immuneACCESS table with in-frame sequences only. Part of the clones is absent; in the studies checked, under half of the shortfall reflects unresolved V genes, and no reason is known for the rest. V and J calls and clone size are those listed in that table; D and trimming were worked out from the DNA. The sample records approximately 170,000 clones, around 75% of which are singletons. About 4.9% of the sample is in the top ten clones.

The sequenced material came from PBMCs. This TCR was recovered from a male donor in good health and CMV-seronegative.

The CDR3 corresponds to CASSSGLADVPQYF. The nucleotides read TGTGCCAGCAGCTCTGGACTAGCGGACGTGCCTCAGTATTTT. The chain is made from TRBV7-2 and TRBJ2-3, with 10 central nucleotides matching TRBD2. V and J are trimmed by 4 bases and 12 bases, and the gene matches miss 10 bases of the junction. The CDR3 measures 14 amino acids from cysteine to phenylalanine. CDR3 DNA is the only sequence kept; it has 42 bases, read in frame from the first base. Looking up the germline V gene yields CDR1 SGHTA and CDR2 FQGNSA.